These 21 T cell receptor beta chains came from one sample sequenced in a study of control samples from healthy donors and cancer patients. Only in-frame clones appear in the TCRdb table, and some are missing; sequencing was by immunoSEQ multiplex PCR. This sample carries under 450,000 clones, around 90% of them seen once, and the ten largest clones take 5% to 7%. The sample was PBMCs. The receptors originated from a man in his forties or fifties with head and neck cancer.

The chain has TRBV29-1 and TRBJ2-3; the match to TRBD2 covers 10 bases. The CDR3 has 17 residues. V lost 3 bases and J lost 1; bases outside the gene matches: 10. Looked up from germline, CDR1 is SQVTM and CDR2 is ANQGSEA. Here the CDR3 reads CSVDPTALAGGTDTQYF. The CDR3 bases are TGCAGCGTTGATCCAACGGCTCTAGCGGGGGGCACAGATACGCAGTATTTT.

The chain uses TRBV5-6 and TRBJ2-2; the match to TRBD1 covers 7 bases. The CDR3 runs to 15 residues. Trimming at V came to 4 bases and at J to 2 bases, leaving 5 bases not matched to a gene. The germline gives CDR1 SGHDT, CDR2 YYEEEE. The CDR3 bases are TGTGCCAGCAGCGCCCGGGACAGTAACACCGGGGAGCTGTTTTTT. This sequence encodes CASSARDSNTGELFF.

V and J are TRBV3-1 (or the pseudogene TRBV3-2) and TRBJ1-6, with 7 bases identical to TRBD1. Looked up from germline, CDR1 is LGHDT and CDR2 is YNNKEL (reference sequence). With V trimmed by 5 bases and J by 4 bases, 8 bases remained unmatched. The CDR3 is made up of 16 amino acids. CDR3 coding DNA: TGTGCCAGCAGCTCCGACAGGACAGGATATAATTCACCCCTCCACTTT. Its protein product is CASSSDRTGYNSPLHF.

The chain is built from TRBV6-4 and TRBJ2-2; TRBD1 agrees at 7 bases. V gave up 5 bases and J gave up 1 base; unmatched junction bases: 1. The CDR3 totals 14 residues. Germline values: CDR1 MRHNA, CDR2 SNTAGT. The CDR3 loop is CASSYRGNTGELFF. As DNA, the CDR3 is TGTGCCAGCAGTTACAGGGGGAACACCGGGGAGCTGTTTTTT.

This clone was detected only once. This chain joins TRBV27 and TRBJ2-1; TRBD1 aligns across 7 bases. V dropped 6 bases and J dropped 0; count of bases not matched to a gene: 11. Germline CDR1 and CDR2: MNHEY and SMNVEV (reference sequence). The CDR3 consists of 17 residues. CDR3 coding DNA: TGTGCCAGCAGCCAGGACTCCAGGGGGAGCTCCTACAATGAGCAGTTCTTC. It encodes CASSQDSRGSSYNEQFF.

This sequence joins TRBV28 and TRBJ1-1; no clear D gene. From germline, CDR1 is MDHEN and CDR2 SYDVKM. The CDR3 has 13 residues. V was cut by 8 bases and J by 0 bases, with 10 bases left in between. CDR3 loop: CASGGRMNTEAFF. CDR3 sequence (DNA): TGTGCCAGCGGAGGCCGAATGAACACTGAAGCTTTCTTT. The variable domain in full, completed from reference TRBV28 and TRBJ1-1, reads DVKVTQSSRYLVKRTGEKVFLECVQDMDHENMFWYRQDPGLGLRLIYFSYDVKMKEKGDIPEGYSVSREKKERFSLILESASTNQTSMYLCASGGRMNTEAFFGQGTRLTVV.

The chain employs TRBV6-6 and TRBJ2-5; TRBD2 aligns across 7 bases. The CDR3 has 14 residues. V shed 4 bases, J shed 1 base, and the junction held 3 bases outside the gene matches. CDR1 is MNHNY, CDR2 SVGAGI, per germline (reference sequence). In nucleotides, the CDR3 is TGTGCCAGCAGTTCTCTAGCGGTCCAAGAGACCCAGTACTTC. Amino acids: CASSSLAVQETQYF.

This chain joins TRBV13 and TRBJ2-7; possible D gene TRBD1, 5 bases. In germline, CDR1 is PRHDT, CDR2 FYEKMQ (reference sequence). V lost 1 base to trimming and J lost 3 bases, with 10 bases between them. The CDR3 consists of 14 residues. In DNA, the CDR3 is TGTGCCAGCAGCTTAGCAGGGCTTGACTACGAGCAGTACTTC. Translation gives CASSLAGLDYEQYF.

This chain uses TRBV10-1 with TRBJ2-2; 7 bases fit TRBD1. The CDR3 consists of 16 residues. The V gene's germline CDR1 is WNHNN and CDR2 SYGVQD (reference sequence). V shed 4 bases, J shed 1 base, and the junction held 6 bases outside the gene matches. CDR3 DNA sequence: TGCGCCAGCAGTGGGACAGGAGAAAAGAACACCGGGGAGCTGTTTTTT. This sequence encodes CASSGTGEKNTGELFF.

J is TRBJ2-5 and V is TRBV6-5, with 9 nucleotides matching TRBD2. The J segment lost 2 bases and the V segment lost 4 bases, leaving 8 bases of the junction unmatched. CDR1 and CDR2 from the germline V gene are MNHEY and SVGAGI. This CDR3 contains 16 residues. The CDR3 region is CASSLRAGGPQETQYF. DNA for the CDR3: TGTGCCAGCAGTTTACGAGCGGGAGGACCGCAAGAGACCCAGTACTTC.

This clone was picked up a small number of times. The chain links TRBV7-9 to TRBJ1-2; 7 positions match TRBD1. The CDR3 consists of 13 residues. J gave up 8 bases and V 5 bases, and 8 bases lay outside the gene matches. The V gene's germline CDR1 is SEHNR and CDR2 FQNEAQ (reference sequence). The CDR3 protein is CASSRGQASGYTF. CDR3 in DNA: TGTGCCAGCAGCCGCGGACAGGCGTCCGGCTACACCTTC.

The V and J genes are TRBV4-2 and TRBJ2-7; D not resolved. This CDR3 is 14 amino acids long. Per germline, CDR1 LGHNA and CDR2 YNFKEQ. V lost 3 bases and J lost 5, with 14 bases in between. The CDR3 loop is CASSHVGSGNEQYF. The CDR3, as DNA: TGTGCCAGCAGCCACGTGGGCTCAGGAAACGAGCAGTACTTC.

The gene calls are TRBV11-2 and TRBJ2-7; a possible D gene is TRBD1 (6 bases). Deletions cut 5 bases from V and 2 bases from J, with 16 bases between. CDR1 is SGHAT and CDR2 is FQNNGV in the germline V gene. The CDR3 runs to 15 residues. This chain's CDR3 is CASSPDRSLTYEQYF. The CDR3 DNA reads TGTGCCAGCAGCCCAGACAGGAGCCTAACCTACGAGCAGTACTTC.

V usage is TRBV4-1 and J usage is TRBJ2-2; D gene unclear. CDR3 length: 16 amino acids. V gave up 3 bases and J gave up 5 bases, with 16 bases separating them. Germline V gene data show CDR1 as MGHRA and CDR2 as YSYEKL. The CDR3 DNA is TGCGCCAGCAGCCAGGGTGCAGGATTAGGTACCGGGGAGCTGTTTTTT. It translates to CASSQGAGLGTGELFF.

CDR3 in amino acids: CASSGTGTVNTEAFF. CDR3 nucleotides: TGCGCCAGCAGCGGTACCGGGACAGTGAACACTGAAGCTTTCTTT. This sequence joins TRBV5-1 and TRBJ1-1; the match to TRBD1 covers 7 bases. V lost 4 bases and J lost 0; bases outside the gene matches: 6. The CDR3 loop spans 15 amino acids. Germline V gene data show CDR1 as SGHRS and CDR2 as YFSETQ. The full variable domain, completed using reference TRBV5-1 and TRBJ1-1, is KAGVTQTPRYLIKTRGQQVTLSCSPISGHRSVSWYQQTPGQGLQFLFEYFSETQRNKGNFPGRFSGRQFSNSRSEMNVSTLELGDSALYLCASSGTGTVNTEAFFGQGTRLTVV.

The J gene is TRBJ1-1, the V gene TRBV6-6, with D perhaps matching TRBD1 (6 bases). V shed 3 bases and J shed 4 bases, with 12 bases lying between them. This CDR3 has 14 amino acids. CDR1 MNHNY and CDR2 SVGAGI come from the germline V gene (reference sequence). The CDR3 loop is CASSYPGVGTEAFF. For the CDR3, the DNA is TGTGCCAGCAGTTATCCAGGGGTGGGCACTGAAGCTTTCTTT.

The J gene is TRBJ1-5, the V gene TRBV27; 8 nucleotides agree with TRBD1. Germline CDR1 MNHEY, CDR2 SMNVEV (reference sequence). The CDR3 loop spans 13 amino acids. V was pared by 5 bases and J by 7 bases, with 4 bases of the junction left unmatched. The CDR3, as DNA: TGTGCCAGCAGTCTGGACAGGGAACAGCCCCAGCATTTT. Protein product: CASSLDREQPQHF.

V and J are TRBV28 and TRBJ2-3, with 11 bases that match TRBD1. Looked up from germline, CDR1 is MDHEN and CDR2 is SYDVKM. The CDR3 has 16 residues. V shed 5 bases and J 4 bases; nucleotides not matched to a gene: 8. This CDR3 is CASSPSGQGVSDTQYF. CDR3 sequence (DNA): TGTGCCAGCAGTCCCTCGGGACAGGGGGTATCAGATACGCAGTATTTT.

This rearrangement joins TRBV6-5 to TRBJ2-7; 7 nucleotides align to TRBD1. J lost 3 bases, V lost 5 bases, and 10 bases had no gene match. CDR3 length: 15 residues. Germline assignment: CDR1 MNHEY and CDR2 SVGAGI. The CDR3 here is CASSPPGQWHYEQYF. The CDR3 DNA follows: TGTGCCAGCAGTCCACCGGGACAGTGGCACTACGAGCAGTACTTC.

V usage is TRBV19 and J usage is TRBJ2-7, with D possibly being TRBD1 (5 bases). The CDR3 covers 14 residues. Looked up from germline, CDR1 is LNHDA and CDR2 is SQIVND (reference sequence). V lost 1 base to trimming and J lost 5 bases, with 12 bases between them. CDR3 bases: TGTGCCAGTAGTATAGTCCTAACAGGTAACGAGCAGTACTTC. Its translation is CASSIVLTGNEQYF.

The chain combines TRBV15 with TRBJ1-5; a weak D match, TRBD1 (6 bases). The CDR3 sequence is 16 residues long. From germline, CDR1 is LNHNV and CDR2 YYDKDF (reference sequence). The V gene lost 0 bases and the J gene lost 5 bases, with 14 bases spanning the gap. CDR3 in amino acids: CATSRDARGPDQPQHF. CDR3 bases: TGTGCCACCAGCAGAGATGCCAGGGGCCCTGATCAGCCCCAGCATTTT.